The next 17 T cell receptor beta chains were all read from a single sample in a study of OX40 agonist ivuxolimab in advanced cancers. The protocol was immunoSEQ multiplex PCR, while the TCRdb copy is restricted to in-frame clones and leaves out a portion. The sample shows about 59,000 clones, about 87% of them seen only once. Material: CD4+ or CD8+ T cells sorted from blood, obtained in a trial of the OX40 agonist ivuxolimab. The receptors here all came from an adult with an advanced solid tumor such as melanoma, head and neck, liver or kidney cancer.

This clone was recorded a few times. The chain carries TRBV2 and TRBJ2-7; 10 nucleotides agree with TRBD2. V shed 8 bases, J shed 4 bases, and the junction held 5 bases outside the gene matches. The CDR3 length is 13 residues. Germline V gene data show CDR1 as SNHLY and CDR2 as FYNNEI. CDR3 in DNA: TGTGCCAGCTCGGCTAGCGGGAGTTACGAGCAGTACTTC. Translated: CASSASGSYEQYF.

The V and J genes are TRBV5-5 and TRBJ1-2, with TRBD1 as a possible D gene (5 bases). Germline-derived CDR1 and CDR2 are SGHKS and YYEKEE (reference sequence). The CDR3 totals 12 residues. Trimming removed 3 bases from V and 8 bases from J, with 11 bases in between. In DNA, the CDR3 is TGTGCCAGCAGCTCCGGGACGAAGGGCTACACCTTC. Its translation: CASSSGTKGYTF.

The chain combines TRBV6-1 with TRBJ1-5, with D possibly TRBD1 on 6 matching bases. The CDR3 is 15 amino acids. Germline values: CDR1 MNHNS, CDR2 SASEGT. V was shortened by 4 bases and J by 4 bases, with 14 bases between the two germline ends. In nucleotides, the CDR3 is TGTGCCAGCAGTGGGGCAGGGGCGAGTAATCAGCCCCAGCATTTT. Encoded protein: CASSGAGASNQPQHF.

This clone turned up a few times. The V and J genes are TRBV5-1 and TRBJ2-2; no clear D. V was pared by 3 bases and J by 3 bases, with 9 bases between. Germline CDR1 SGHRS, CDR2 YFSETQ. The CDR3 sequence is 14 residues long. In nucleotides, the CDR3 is TGCGCCAGCAGCTCGTTTATGGACACCGGGGAGCTGTTTTTT. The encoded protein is CASSSFMDTGELFF. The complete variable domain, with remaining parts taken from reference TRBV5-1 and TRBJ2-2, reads KAGVTQTPRYLIKTRGQQVTLSCSPISGHRSVSWYQQTPGQGLQFLFEYFSETQRNKGNFPGRFSGRQFSNSRSEMNVSTLELGDSALYLCASSSFMDTGELFFGEGSRLTVL.

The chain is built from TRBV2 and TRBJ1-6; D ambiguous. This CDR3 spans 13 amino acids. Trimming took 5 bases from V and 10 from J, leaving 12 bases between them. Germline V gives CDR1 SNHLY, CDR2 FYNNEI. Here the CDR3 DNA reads TGTGCCAGCAGTCCGCATCCGGGGTCACCCCTCCACTTT. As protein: CASSPHPGSPLHF.

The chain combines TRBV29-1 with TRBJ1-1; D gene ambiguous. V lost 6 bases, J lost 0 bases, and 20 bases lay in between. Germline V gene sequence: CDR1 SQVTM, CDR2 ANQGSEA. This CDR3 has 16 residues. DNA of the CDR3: TGCAGCGTGGAGGGCGCGGCAGACGAAATGAACACTGAAGCTTTCTTT. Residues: CSVEGAADEMNTEAFF. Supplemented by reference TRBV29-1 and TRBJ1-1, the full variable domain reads SAVISQKPSRDICQRGTSLTIQCQVDSQVTMMFWYRQQPGQSLTLIATANQGSEATYESGFVIDKFPISRPNLTFSTLTVSNMSPEDSSIYLCSVEGAADEMNTEAFFGQGTRLTVV.

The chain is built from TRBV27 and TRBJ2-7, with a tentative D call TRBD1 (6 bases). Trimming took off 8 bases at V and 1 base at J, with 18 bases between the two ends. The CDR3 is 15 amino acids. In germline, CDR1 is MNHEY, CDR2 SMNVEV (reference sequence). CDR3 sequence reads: CASYDLGAGSYEQYF. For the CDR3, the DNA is TGTGCCAGCTACGACCTGGGGGCGGGTTCCTACGAGCAGTACTTC.

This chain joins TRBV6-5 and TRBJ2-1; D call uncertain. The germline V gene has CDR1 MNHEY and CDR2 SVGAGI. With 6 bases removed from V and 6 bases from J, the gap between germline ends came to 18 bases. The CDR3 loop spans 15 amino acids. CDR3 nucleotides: TGTGCCAGCAGAGCAAGTGGGTTCTCGGTCAATGAGCAGTTCTTC. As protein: CASRASGFSVNEQFF.

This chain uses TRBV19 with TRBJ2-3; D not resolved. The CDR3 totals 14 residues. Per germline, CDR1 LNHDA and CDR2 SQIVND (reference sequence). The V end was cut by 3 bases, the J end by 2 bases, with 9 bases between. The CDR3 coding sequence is TGTGCCAGTAGTATGGGCGGTTACACAGATACGCAGTATTTT. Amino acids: CASSMGGYTDTQYF.

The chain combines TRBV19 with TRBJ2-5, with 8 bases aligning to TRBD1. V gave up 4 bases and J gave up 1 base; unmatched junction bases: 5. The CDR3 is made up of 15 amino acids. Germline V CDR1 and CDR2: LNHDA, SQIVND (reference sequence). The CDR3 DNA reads TGTGCCAGTAGTACCCCAGGGGGCGGCCAAGAGACCCAGTACTTC. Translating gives CASSTPGGGQETQYF.

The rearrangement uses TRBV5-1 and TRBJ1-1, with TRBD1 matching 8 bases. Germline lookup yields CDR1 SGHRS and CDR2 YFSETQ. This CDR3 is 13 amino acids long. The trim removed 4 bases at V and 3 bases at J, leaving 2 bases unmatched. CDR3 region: CASSVDRDTEAFF. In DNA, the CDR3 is TGCGCCAGCAGCGTGGACAGGGACACTGAAGCTTTCTTT.

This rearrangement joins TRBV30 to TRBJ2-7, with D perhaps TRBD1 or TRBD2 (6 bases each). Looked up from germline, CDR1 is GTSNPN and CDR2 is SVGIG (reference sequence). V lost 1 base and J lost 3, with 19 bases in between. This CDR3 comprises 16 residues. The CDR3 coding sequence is TGTGCCTGGAGTGAGGGAGGCCGGGGGCCAATCTACGAGCAGTACTTC. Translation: CAWSEGGRGPIYEQYF.

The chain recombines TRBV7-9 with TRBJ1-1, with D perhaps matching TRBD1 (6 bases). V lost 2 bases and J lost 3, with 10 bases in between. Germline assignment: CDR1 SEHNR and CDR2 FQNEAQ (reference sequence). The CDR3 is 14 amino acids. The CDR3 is CASSLNREHTEAFF. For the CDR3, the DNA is TGTGCCAGCAGCTTAAACAGGGAGCACACTGAAGCTTTCTTT.

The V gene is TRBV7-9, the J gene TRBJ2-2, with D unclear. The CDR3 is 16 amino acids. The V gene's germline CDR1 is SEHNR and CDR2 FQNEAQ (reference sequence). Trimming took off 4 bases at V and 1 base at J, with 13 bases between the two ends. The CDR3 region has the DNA TGTGCCAGCAGCTCACCCCTTTGGAGGAACACCGGGGAGCTGTTTTTT. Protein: CASSSPLWRNTGELFF.

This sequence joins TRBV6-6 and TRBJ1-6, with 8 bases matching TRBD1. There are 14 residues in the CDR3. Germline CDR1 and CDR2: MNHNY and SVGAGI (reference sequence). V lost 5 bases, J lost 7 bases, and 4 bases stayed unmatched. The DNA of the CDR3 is TGTGCCAGCAGTCTAACAGGGGGAAATTCACCCCTCCACTTT. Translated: CASSLTGGNSPLHF.

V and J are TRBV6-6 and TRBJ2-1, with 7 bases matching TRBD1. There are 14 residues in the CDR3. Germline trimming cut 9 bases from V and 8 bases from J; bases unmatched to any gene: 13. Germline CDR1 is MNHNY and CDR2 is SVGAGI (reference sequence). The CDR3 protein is CASSPRQGVDEQFF. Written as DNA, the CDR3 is TGTGCCAGTTCTCCCAGACAGGGTGTCGATGAGCAGTTCTTC.

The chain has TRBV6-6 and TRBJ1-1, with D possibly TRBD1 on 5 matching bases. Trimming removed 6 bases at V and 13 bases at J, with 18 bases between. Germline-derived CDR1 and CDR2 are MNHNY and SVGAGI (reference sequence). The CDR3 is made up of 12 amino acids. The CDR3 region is CASRSQTAGDFF. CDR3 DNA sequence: TGTGCCAGCAGGAGCCAGACAGCCGGGGATTTCTTT.